Presented here are 18 T cell receptor beta chains from one specimen sequenced in a study of cytomegalovirus exposure and HLA in healthy donors. PCR amplification relied on 60 Vbeta primers (plus 13 Jbeta primers). Data came from immunoSEQ multiplex PCR; TCRdb stores just in-frame clones and leaves some out. Here the sample spans about 180,000 clones, around 80% being singletons. The sequencing sample was made of PBMCs. These receptors all stem from a young woman in good health and CMV-seronegative.

The J gene is TRBJ1-2, the V gene TRBV18, with D hard to call. V dropped 1 base and J dropped 6 bases, with 12 bases sitting between them. Germline V gene sequence: CDR1 KGHSH, CDR2 LQKENI. The length of the CDR3 is 14 residues. DNA of the CDR3: TGTGCCAGCTCACCACTAAACGGCGGAAATGGCTACACCTTC. This codes for CASSPLNGGNGYTF.

This chain connects TRBV19 to TRBJ1-2, with a tentative D call TRBD1 (5 bases). V lost 4 bases and J lost 4, with 10 bases in between. Germline CDR1 and CDR2: LNHDA and SQIVND (reference sequence). The CDR3 loop spans 13 amino acids. The CDR3 DNA sequence: TGTGCCAGTAGTAACGGGGGTGGCTATGGCTACACCTTC. This gives the protein CASSNGGGYGYTF.

This clone was recorded once. The chain links TRBV5-6 to TRBJ2-7; TRBD1 matches at 10 bases. CDR3 length equals 14 residues. Germline CDR1 reads SGHDT; CDR2 reads YYEEEE. J lost 5 bases, V lost 5 bases, and 7 bases had no gene match. The CDR3 loop reads CASRQTGGGNEQYF. CDR3 DNA: TGTGCCAGCAGGCAGACAGGGGGCGGAAACGAGCAGTACTTC.

This clone has just one count. This chain uses TRBV4-3 with TRBJ1-6; the D gene is possibly TRBD1 (5 bases). The CDR3 length is 18 residues. With 0 bases removed from V and 3 bases from J, the gap between germline ends came to 15 bases. Germline values: CDR1 LGHNA, CDR2 YSLEER. The chain's CDR3 is CASSQEFTGNFYNSPLHF. For the CDR3, the DNA is TGCGCCAGCAGCCAAGAATTCACAGGCAACTTCTATAATTCACCCCTCCACTTT.

The chain employs TRBV7-9 and TRBJ1-2; possibly TRBD1 for D (6 bases). CDR3 size: 14 residues. V was pared by 3 bases and J by 6 bases, with 14 bases between. The germline CDR1 and CDR2 sequences are SEHNR and FQNEAQ (reference sequence). CDR3 in DNA: TGTGCCAGCAGCTTTAACAGGGCCAGGAATGGCTACACCTTC. It translates to CASSFNRARNGYTF. Looking up the rest from reference TRBV7-9 and TRBJ1-2 gives the full variable domain: DTGVSQNPRHKITKRGQNVTFRCDPISEHNRLYWYRQTLGQGPEFLTYFQNEAQLEKSRLLSDRFSAERPKGSFSTLEIQRTEQGDSAMYLCASSFNRARNGYTFGSGTRLTVV.

This chain uses TRBV6-5 with TRBJ2-7; the D gene is possibly TRBD1 (6 bases). V gave up 2 bases and J gave up 5 bases, with 13 bases separating them. This CDR3 spans 14 amino acids. Germline loops: CDR1 MNHEY, CDR2 SVGAGI. The CDR3 bases are TGTGCCAGCAGTTACACGGACACAGGGAACGAGCAGTACGTC. Translation gives CASSYTDTGNEQYV.

The gene calls are TRBV30 and TRBJ1-2, with 8 bases fitting TRBD1. CDR1 GTSNPN and CDR2 SVGIG come from the germline V gene (reference sequence). The CDR3 covers 13 residues. Trimming removed 3 bases from V and 8 bases from J; junction bases left unmatched: 8. The CDR3 loop reads CAWRLNRGEGYTF. CDR3 DNA sequence: TGTGCCTGGAGGCTTAACAGGGGGGAAGGCTACACCTTC.

The chain couples TRBV19 to TRBJ2-1, with a possible D match to TRBD2 (6 bases). The CDR3 sequence is 18 residues long. Germline V gives CDR1 LNHDA, CDR2 SQIVND (reference sequence). V shed 6 bases and J shed 6 bases, with 27 bases lying between them. The chain's CDR3 is CASSKIFGLPGLGNEQFF. The CDR3 nucleotides are TGTGCCAGTAGCAAAATATTCGGCCTCCCGGGACTGGGCAATGAGCAGTTCTTC.

The chain links TRBV29-1 to TRBJ1-3; 9 bases map to TRBD1. This CDR3 region has 15 residues. The trim removed 6 bases at V and 3 bases at J, leaving 9 bases unmatched. Germline CDR1 SQVTM, CDR2 ANQGSEA. The CDR3 reads CSVTMTGGGGNTIYF. Written as DNA, the CDR3 is TGCAGCGTGACCATGACAGGGGGTGGTGGAAACACCATATATTTT.

V usage is TRBV2 and J usage is TRBJ1-2; 9 bases map to TRBD1. Germline CDR1 SNHLY, CDR2 FYNNEI. The V gene end was trimmed by 6 bases and the J gene end by 6 bases; junction bases not matched to a gene: 11. The length of the CDR3 is 15 residues. The CDR3 bases are TGTGCCAGCAGGGCGGACAGGGGAGGAAGGAATGGCTACACCTTC. Translation gives CASRADRGGRNGYTF.

This clone was counted only a few times. CDR3 coding DNA: TGCGCCAGCAGTGAGTTGCATTCGACAGGGCTCACTGAAGCTTTCTTT. Its translation is CASSELHSTGLTEAFF. The chain carries TRBV10-1 and TRBJ1-1, with 7 nucleotides matching TRBD1. The CDR3 spans 16 residues. J lost 4 bases, V lost 1 base, and 9 bases had no gene match. CDR1 is WNHNN and CDR2 is SYGVQD in the germline V gene (reference sequence).

The rearrangement uses TRBV21-1 and TRBJ2-7; the D call in the table, TRBD2, was not verified against the DNA. TRBV21-1 is described as a pseudogene. The CDR3 sequence is 14 residues long. The CDR3 DNA reads as TGTGCCAGCAGCATACATAGCGGATACTACGAGCAGTACTTC. Translated: CASSIHSGYYEQYF.

This clone was counted a single time. The rearrangement joins TRBV14 to TRBJ2-7; D is perhaps TRBD1 (6 bases). V dropped 3 bases and J dropped 7 bases, with 19 bases sitting between them. The CDR3 is made up of 15 amino acids. Germline lookup yields CDR1 SGHDN and CDR2 FVKESK. DNA for the CDR3: TGTGCCAGCAGCCATACACTCAGGGGTAGATGGGAGCAGTACTTC. Translated: CASSHTLRGRWEQYF.

The J gene is TRBJ1-1, the V gene TRBV28; D not certain. Between the trimmed V and J ends, which lost 2 bases and 1 base, there was a span of 8 bases. There are 14 residues in the CDR3. CDR1 and CDR2 (germline): MDHEN, SYDVKM. The CDR3 sequence is CASSLIQKNTEAFF. The CDR3 DNA follows: TGTGCCAGCAGTTTAATACAGAAGAACACTGAAGCTTTCTTT.

This clone was counted between two and nine times. The chain uses TRBV5-6 and TRBJ2-5, with D possibly TRBD1 on 5 matching bases. The CDR3 has 14 amino acids. Per germline, CDR1 SGHDT and CDR2 YYEEEE. V lost 1 base to trimming and J lost 4 bases, with 11 bases between them. The CDR3 loop reads CASSLWVTGETQYF. CDR3 in DNA: TGTGCCAGCAGCTTGTGGGTTACAGGAGAGACCCAGTACTTC.

This clone was seen once. The chain carries TRBV5-6 and TRBJ2-7; 9 nucleotides agree with TRBD1. CDR1 is SGHDT and CDR2 is YYEEEE in the germline V gene. With 1 base clipped from V and 3 bases from J, the junction kept 8 bases outside the gene matches. This CDR3 contains 16 residues. CDR3 nucleotide sequence: TGTGCCAGCAGCTTGTCAGGGACAGGGAAAAACTACGAGCAGTACTTC. Encoded protein: CASSLSGTGKNYEQYF.

CDR3 bases: TGTGCCAGCAGTCTGAGGGCAGGAGGGGTCAGCAATCAGCCCCAGCATTTT. This sequence encodes CASSLRAGGVSNQPQHF. This rearrangement joins TRBV2 to TRBJ1-5; TRBD1 might be the D (5 bases). Germline-derived CDR1 and CDR2 are SNHLY and FYNNEI. Trimming removed 5 bases at V and 1 base at J, with 18 bases between. This CDR3 contains 17 residues.

The sample holds a few counts of this clone. The rearrangement joins TRBV9 to TRBJ1-3, with D perhaps matching TRBD1 (5 bases). There are 15 residues in the CDR3. Germline loops: CDR1 SGDLS, CDR2 YYNGEE. Trimming shortened V by 4 bases and J by 6 bases, and 17 bases separated the two germline ends. The CDR3 DNA reads as TGTGCCAGCAGCACCCTTCAGGGTCAAAAAAACACCATATATTTT. This sequence encodes CASSTLQGQKNTIYF.